A selection of T cell receptor beta chains follows, all from one sample in a study of post-analysis software for immune sequencing data. TCRdb passed the PCR reads through MiXCR, listing each CDR3 protein once. The sample has roughly 650,000 distinct CDR3 sequences; around 64% are singletons. The sequenced sample consisted of blood. The source of these receptors is a girl aged 2 to 9 with multiple sclerosis. CDR3s include the opening cysteine and the closing phenylalanine or tryptophan. A D gene is named only where the DNA matches it firmly. Only some rows state a clone size, as once, few, many or a class for expanded clones.

J	V	D	size	DNA	CDR3
TRBJ1-1	TRBV3-1	.	.	TGTGCCAGCAGCCAAGGGACGGGCAGGGGGAACACTGAAGCTTTCTTT	CASSQGTGRGNTEAFF
TRBJ2-5	TRBV29-1	.	few	TGCAGCGTTGTAAGGGACCAAGAGACCCAGTACTTC	CSVVRDQETQYF
TRBJ1-4	TRBV11-2	.	.	TGTGCCAGCAGCTTAGGCGTAAGAAGAGAACTGTTTTTT	CASSLGVRRELFF
TRBJ2-1	TRBV25-1	.	.	TGTGCCGTGGGGGGGACAGAGGTATACAATGAGCAGTTCTTC	CAVGGTEVYNEQFF
TRBJ2-7	TRBV20-1	.	.	TGCAGCCTTTCCGAGAGCTCCTACGAGCAGTACTTC	CSLSESSYEQYF
TRBJ2-7	TRBV29-1	.	few	TGCAGCGCCAGACGGGCAGAAGAGCAGTACTTC	CSARRAEEQYF
TRBJ1-2	TRBV11-2	.	few	TGTGCCAGCAGCTTAAGGGGCGGGCGGACAAACTATGGCTACACCTTC	CASSLRGGRTNYGYTF
TRBJ1-2	TRBV12-3/TRBV12-4	.	many	TGTGCCAGCAGTGCCGGGGACTATGGCTACACCTTC	CASSAGDYGYTF
TRBJ1-5	TRBV10-2	TRBD1	.	TGCGCCAGCAGTGGGGGACAGGGGGCTCAGCCCCAGCATTTT	CASSGGQGAQPQHF
TRBJ2-1	TRBV7-2	TRBD2	few	TGTGCCAGCAGAGGACTAGCGGGCGAGCAGTTCTTC	CASRGLAGEQFF
TRBJ2-1	TRBV5-1	TRBD2	.	TGCGCCAGCAGCTTGGGAGGCCTAGCGGGACACTACAATGAGCAGTTCTTC	CASSLGGLAGHYNEQFF
TRBJ2-1	TRBV25-1	TRBD2	.	TGTGCCAGCAGTCCTACTAGCGGGAGATCTAGCAATGAGCAGTTCTTC	CASSPTSGRSSNEQFF
TRBJ2-4	TRBV3-1	TRBD1	once	TGTGCCAGCAACGCCGGGACAGGGTATGAGCAGTACTTC	CASNAGTGYEQYF
TRBJ2-7	TRBV9	TRBD1	.	TGTGCCAGCAGTCCCGGGACCGGGACAGTCTACGAGCAGTACTTC	CASSPGTGTVYEQYF
TRBJ2-5	TRBV25-1	.	few	TGTGCCAGCAGTGAAGATGTCAGCACAGATTTCCAAGAGACCCAGTACTTC	CASSEDVSTDFQETQYF
TRBJ2-3	TRBV6-4	TRBD2	few	TGTGCCAGCAGTGATATCGCGGGAGCTACAGATACGCAGTATTTT	CASSDIAGATDTQYF
TRBJ2-7	TRBV11-2	TRBD2	few	TGTGCCAGCAGTCCCGGCAGCGGGGGGGCCTACGAGCAGTACTTC	CASSPGSGGAYEQYF
TRBJ2-5	TRBV7-9	.	.	TGTGCCAGCAGCTTAGAGATTGAGGAGGCGACCCAGTACTTC	CASSLEIEEATQYF
TRBJ1-1	TRBV10-3	TRBD1	.	TGTGCCATCAGGAACAGGGGGAGGGACACTGAAGCTTTCTTT	CAIRNRGRDTEAFF
TRBJ2-3	TRBV5-5	.	.	TGTGCCAGCAGCTCCCTGACAGGAAGCACAGATACGCAGTATTTT	CASSSLTGSTDTQYF
TRBJ2-1	TRBV3-1	TRBD2	.	TGTGCCAGCAGCGTCGGAGGACTAGCGGTGCTCAATGAGCAGTTCTTC	CASSVGGLAVLNEQFF
TRBJ2-1	TRBV4-2	TRBD2	.	TGTGCCAGCAGCGGGCTAGCGGGAGACCCTGAGCAGTTCTTC	CASSGLAGDPEQFF